These T cell receptor beta chains were read from a single sample in a study of neurological immune-mediated disorders. Each CDR3 protein gets one entry after TCRdb re-called the 5' RACE reads with MiXCR. The table includes about 19,000 distinct CDR3 sequences, approximately 7.8% detected once. The material sequenced was CD8+ T cells from blood. These receptors were collected from a woman in her twenties or thirties with HTLV-1-associated myelopathy (HAM/TSP). The CDR3 runs from the conserved cysteine through the conserved F or W. The D gene is left open where the match is weak. The size of a clone is reported for some rows only, either as once, few or many, or as a class for expanded clones.

d_gene: -
j_gene: TRBJ2-7
abundance: many
len: 12
v_gene: TRBV3-1
CDR3nt: TGTGCCAGCAGCCAAGACGCATACGAGCAGTACTTC
CDR3aa: CASSQDAYEQYF

d_gene: TRBD1
j_gene: TRBJ1-5
abundance: many
len: 13
v_gene: TRBV7-8
CDR3nt: TGTGCCAGCAGCGAAGACAGGGTCCAGCCCCAGCATTTT
CDR3aa: CASSEDRVQPQHF

d_gene: TRBD1
j_gene: TRBJ2-7
abundance: -
len: 15
v_gene: TRBV29-1
CDR3nt: TGCAGCGTTGAAGCTCTGGACAGGGGAACCTACGAGCAGTACTTC
CDR3aa: CSVEALDRGTYEQYF

d_gene: TRBD1
j_gene: TRBJ2-1
abundance: many
len: 14
v_gene: TRBV29-1
CDR3nt: TGCAGCGTTACCGGGACAGTGACCTACAATGAGCAGTTCTTC
CDR3aa: CSVTGTVTYNEQFF

d_gene: TRBD1
j_gene: TRBJ2-7
abundance: many
len: 13
v_gene: TRBV19
CDR3nt: TGTGCCAGCAGTTTTGGACAGGGCTACGAGCAGTACTTC
CDR3aa: CASSFGQGYEQYF

d_gene: TRBD2
j_gene: TRBJ2-2
abundance: many
len: 14
v_gene: TRBV27
CDR3nt: TGTGCCAGCAGTTTAGCGGGGGGGCCCCGGGAGCTGTTTTTT
CDR3aa: CASSLAGGPRELFF

d_gene: -
j_gene: TRBJ2-2
abundance: many
len: 16
v_gene: TRBV7-9
CDR3nt: TGTGCCAGCAGCTCTAGCTCGGACTCCTCGACCGGGGAGCTGTTTTTT
CDR3aa: CASSSSSDSSTGELFF

d_gene: TRBD2
j_gene: TRBJ2-3
abundance: many
len: 15
v_gene: TRBV7-2
CDR3nt: TGTGCCAGCAGTTCACTAGCGGGGGGGACAGATACGCAGTATTTT
CDR3aa: CASSSLAGGTDTQYF

d_gene: -
j_gene: TRBJ1-2
abundance: many
len: 14
v_gene: TRBV6-5
CDR3nt: TGTGCCAGCAGTTATGGCCCGGGGTACTATGGCTACACCTTC
CDR3aa: CASSYGPGYYGYTF

d_gene: -
j_gene: TRBJ2-1
abundance: medium-sized
len: 17
v_gene: TRBV29-1
CDR3nt: TGCAGCGTTGAAGATTATGGCAGGGTACCCCAAGGCATGGGGCAGTTCTTC
CDR3aa: CSVEDYGRVPQGMGQFF